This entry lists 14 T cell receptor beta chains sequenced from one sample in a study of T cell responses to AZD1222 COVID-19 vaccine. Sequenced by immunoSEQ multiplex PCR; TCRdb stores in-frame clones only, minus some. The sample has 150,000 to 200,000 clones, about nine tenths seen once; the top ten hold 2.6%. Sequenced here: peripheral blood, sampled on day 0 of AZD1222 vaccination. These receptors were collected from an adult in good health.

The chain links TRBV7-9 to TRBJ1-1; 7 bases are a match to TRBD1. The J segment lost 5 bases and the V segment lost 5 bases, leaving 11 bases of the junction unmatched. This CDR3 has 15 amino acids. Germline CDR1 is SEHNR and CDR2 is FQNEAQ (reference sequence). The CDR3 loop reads CASSTDRAGRTEAFF. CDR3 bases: TGTGCCAGCAGCACCGACAGGGCTGGAAGGACTGAAGCTTTCTTT.

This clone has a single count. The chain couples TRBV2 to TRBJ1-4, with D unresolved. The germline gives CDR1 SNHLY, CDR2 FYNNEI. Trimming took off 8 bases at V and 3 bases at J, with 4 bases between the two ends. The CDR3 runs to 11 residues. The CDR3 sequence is CASSPNEKLFF. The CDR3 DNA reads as TGTGCCAGCTCACCTAATGAAAAACTGTTTTTT.

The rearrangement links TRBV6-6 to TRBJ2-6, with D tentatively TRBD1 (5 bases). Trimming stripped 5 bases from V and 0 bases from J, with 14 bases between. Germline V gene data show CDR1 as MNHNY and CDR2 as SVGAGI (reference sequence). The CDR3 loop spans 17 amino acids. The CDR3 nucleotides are TGTGCCAGCAGTCCAGGACACCCCGGCTCTGGGGCCAACGTCCTGACTTTC. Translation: CASSPGHPGSGANVLTF.

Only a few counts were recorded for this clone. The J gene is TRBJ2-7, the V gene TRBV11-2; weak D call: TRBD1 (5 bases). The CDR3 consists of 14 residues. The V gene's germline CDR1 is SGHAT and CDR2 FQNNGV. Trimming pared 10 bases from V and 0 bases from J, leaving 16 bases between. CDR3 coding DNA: TGTGCCACTAAAGTAGGACACAGCTCCTACGAGCAGTACTTC. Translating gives CATKVGHSSYEQYF.

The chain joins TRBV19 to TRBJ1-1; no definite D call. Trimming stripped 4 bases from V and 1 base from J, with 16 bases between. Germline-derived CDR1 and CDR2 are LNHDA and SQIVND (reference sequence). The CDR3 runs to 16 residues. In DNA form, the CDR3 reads TGTGCCAGTAGTAGTCGGATTGGACGGACGAACACTGAAGCTTTCTTT. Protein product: CASSSRIGRTNTEAFF.

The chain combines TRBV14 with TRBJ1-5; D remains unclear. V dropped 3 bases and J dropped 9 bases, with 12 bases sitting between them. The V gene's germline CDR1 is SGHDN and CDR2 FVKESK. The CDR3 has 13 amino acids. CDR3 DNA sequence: TGTGCCAGCAGCCAGAACAGATTGCTGCCCCAGCATTTT. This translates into CASSQNRLLPQHF.

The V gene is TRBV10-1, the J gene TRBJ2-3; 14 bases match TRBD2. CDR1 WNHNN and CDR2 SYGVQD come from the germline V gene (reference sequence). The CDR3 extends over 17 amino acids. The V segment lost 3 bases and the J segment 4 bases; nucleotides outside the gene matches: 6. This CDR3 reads CASSDPTSGRAPDTQYF. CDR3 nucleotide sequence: TGCGCCAGCAGTGACCCGACTAGCGGGAGGGCCCCAGATACGCAGTATTTT.

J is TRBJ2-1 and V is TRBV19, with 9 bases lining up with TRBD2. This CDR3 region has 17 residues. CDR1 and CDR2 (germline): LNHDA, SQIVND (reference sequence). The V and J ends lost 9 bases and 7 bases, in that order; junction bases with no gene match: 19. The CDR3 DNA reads TGTGCCAGCTCGTGGGGGTCCTTAGCGGGAGTAACTAATGAGCAGTTCTTC. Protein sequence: CASSWGSLAGVTNEQFF. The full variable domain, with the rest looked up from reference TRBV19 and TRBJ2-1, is DGGITQSPKYLFRKEGQNVTLSCEQNLNHDAMYWYRQDPGQGLRLIYYSQIVNDFQKGDIAEGYSVSREKKESFPLTVTSAQKNPTAFYLCASSWGSLAGVTNEQFFGPGTRLTVL.

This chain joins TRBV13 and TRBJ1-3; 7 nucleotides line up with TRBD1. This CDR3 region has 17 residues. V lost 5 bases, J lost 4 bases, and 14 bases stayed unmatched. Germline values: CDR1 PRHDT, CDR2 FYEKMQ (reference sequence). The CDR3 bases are TGTGCCAGCAGCCCCGACAGGGAACAAGCCTCGGGAAACACCATATATTTT. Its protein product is CASSPDREQASGNTIYF.

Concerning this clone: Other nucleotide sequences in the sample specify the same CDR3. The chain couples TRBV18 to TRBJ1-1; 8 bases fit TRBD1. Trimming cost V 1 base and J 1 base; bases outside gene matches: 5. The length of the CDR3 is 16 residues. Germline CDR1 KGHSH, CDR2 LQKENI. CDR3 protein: CASSPLGQGTNTEAFF. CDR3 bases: TGTGCCAGCTCACCACTCGGACAGGGCACGAACACTGAAGCTTTCTTT.

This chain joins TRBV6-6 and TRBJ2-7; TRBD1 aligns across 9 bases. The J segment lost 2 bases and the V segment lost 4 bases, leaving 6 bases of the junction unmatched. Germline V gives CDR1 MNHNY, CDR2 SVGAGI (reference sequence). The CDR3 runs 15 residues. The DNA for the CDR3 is TGTGCCAGCAGTTCCCCGGGACAGGGCCCCTACGAGCAGTACTTC. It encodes CASSSPGQGPYEQYF.

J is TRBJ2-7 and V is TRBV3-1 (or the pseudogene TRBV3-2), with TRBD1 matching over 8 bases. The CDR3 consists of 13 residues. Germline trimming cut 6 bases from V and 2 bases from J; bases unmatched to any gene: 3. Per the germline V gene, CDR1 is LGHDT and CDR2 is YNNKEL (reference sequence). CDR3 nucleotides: TGTGCCAGCAGTAGGACAGGGCCCTACGAGCAGTACTTC. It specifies CASSRTGPYEQYF.

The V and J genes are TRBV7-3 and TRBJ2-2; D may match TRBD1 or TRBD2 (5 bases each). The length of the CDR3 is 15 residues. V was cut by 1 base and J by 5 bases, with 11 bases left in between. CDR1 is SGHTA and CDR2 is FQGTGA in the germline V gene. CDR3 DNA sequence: TGTGCCAGCAGCTTAATCGGGGCAGATACCGGGGAGCTGTTTTTT. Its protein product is CASSLIGADTGELFF.

As DNA, the CDR3 is TGTGCCAGTAGTAAGGGGGAGTTAAGCAATCAGCCCCAGCATTTT. It is translated as CASSKGELSNQPQHF. This chain joins TRBV19 and TRBJ1-5; tentatively, D is TRBD1 (6 bases). Per germline, CDR1 LNHDA and CDR2 SQIVND (reference sequence). The V gene lost 4 bases and the J gene lost 1 base, with 11 bases spanning the gap. The CDR3 has 15 residues.